One sample yielded the 18 T cell receptor beta chains listed below, sequenced in a study of cytomegalovirus exposure and HLA in healthy donors. Sequencing was performed with immunoSEQ multiplex PCR; in TCRdb, only in-frame clones are kept and a portion is missing. The sample lists about 120,000 clones, about 85% seen once, with 2.1% in the top ten. Sequencing was done on a sample of PBMCs. All receptors come from a woman younger than 45 in good health and CMV-seronegative.

This clone has more than one count but fewer than ten. The V call is TRBV25-1, the J call TRBJ1-3; D unresolved. V lost 2 bases to trimming and J lost 2 bases, with 7 bases between them. The CDR3 spans 14 residues. Germline loops: CDR1 MGHDK, CDR2 SYGVNS. CDR3 residues: CASSEEKTGNTIYF. Written as DNA, the CDR3 is TGTGCCAGCAGTGAAGAGAAAACTGGAAACACCATATATTTT.

The V and J genes are TRBV6-6 and TRBJ2-7; no definite D call. The CDR3 is 13 amino acids. Germline V gives CDR1 MNHNY, CDR2 SVGAGI (reference sequence). Here the CDR3 DNA reads TGTGCGACTTCGAGGCGGATTTTCTACGAGCAGTACTTC. It translates to CATSRRIFYEQYF.

The chain recombines TRBV5-6 with TRBJ1-2, with 7 bases identical to TRBD1. This CDR3 region has 15 residues. Germline lookup yields CDR1 SGHDT and CDR2 YYEEEE. V lost 0 bases to trimming and J lost 4 bases; unmatched junction nucleotides: 6. CDR3 sequence reads: CASSLGRGRTYGYTF. The CDR3 nucleotides read TGTGCCAGCAGCTTGGGTAGGGGGCGAACCTATGGCTACACCTTC.

V usage is TRBV9 and J usage is TRBJ1-3; D perhaps matches TRBD1 (5 bases). The CDR3 consists of 16 residues. Germline assignment: CDR1 SGDLS and CDR2 YYNGEE. Trimming shortened V by 1 base and J by 3 bases, and 14 bases separated the two germline ends. Here the CDR3 DNA reads TGTGCCAGCAGCGTAACGGTGGGGCAGGATGGAAACACCATATATTTT. The encoded protein is CASSVTVGQDGNTIYF.

This chain uses TRBV30 with TRBJ1-2; TRBD1 is a possible D gene (6 bases). Per germline, CDR1 GTSNPN and CDR2 SVGIG (reference sequence). This CDR3 is 12 amino acids long. The V end lost 5 bases, the J end lost 4 bases, and 11 bases lay between the germline ends. The CDR3 bases are TGTGCCTGGCAACAGGGTACCTATGGCTACACCTTC. This codes for CAWQQGTYGYTF.

J is TRBJ1-4 and V is TRBV21-1; TRBD1 is the table's D call and was not checked against the DNA. TRBV21-1 has pseudogene status. CDR3 length: 16 amino acids. For the CDR3, the DNA is TGTGCCAGCAGCAAAGCAAGGTACAGGGGGGATGAAAAACTGTTTTTT. The encoded protein is CASSKARYRGDEKLFF.

V is TRBV4-3 and J is TRBJ2-1; TRBD2 matches at 13 bases. J gave up 9 bases and V 1 base, and 12 bases lay outside the gene matches. The CDR3 runs to 18 residues. Germline assignment: CDR1 LGHNA and CDR2 YSLEER. CDR3 amino acids: CASSQAPSLAGGLVEQFF. CDR3 DNA: TGCGCCAGCAGCCAAGCCCCCTCACTAGCGGGGGGGCTAGTTGAGCAGTTCTTC.

The genes are TRBV29-1 and TRBJ2-3; D not certain. The germline V gene has CDR1 SQVTM and CDR2 ANQGSEA. The CDR3 has 11 amino acids. V was clipped by 3 bases and J by 6 bases, with 7 bases between them. DNA of the CDR3: TGCAGCGTTGATTTTGAGGATACGCAGTATTTT. This encodes CSVDFEDTQYF.

The genes are TRBV5-1 and TRBJ2-5; 14 bases are a match to TRBD2. CDR1 SGHRS and CDR2 YFSETQ come from the germline V gene. V lost 4 bases to trimming and J lost 4 bases; unmatched junction nucleotides: 9. The CDR3 is made up of 17 amino acids. The CDR3 reads CASSPGLAGVNLETQYF. The DNA for the CDR3 is TGCGCCAGCAGCCCGGGACTAGCGGGGGTCAACCTAGAGACCCAGTACTTC. Looking up the rest from reference TRBV5-1 and TRBJ2-5 gives the full variable domain: KAGVTQTPRYLIKTRGQQVTLSCSPISGHRSVSWYQQTPGQGLQFLFEYFSETQRNKGNFPGRFSGRQFSNSRSEMNVSTLELGDSALYLCASSPGLAGVNLETQYFGPGTRLLVL.

The chain is built from TRBV5-4 and TRBJ2-1; D possibly corresponds to TRBD1 (6 bases). In germline, CDR1 is SGHNT, CDR2 YYREEE (reference sequence). This CDR3 comprises 15 residues. Trimming removed 4 bases from V and 3 bases from J, with 14 bases in between. The CDR3 is CASSAGTLNYNEQFF. The CDR3 region has the DNA TGTGCCAGCAGCGCCGGGACACTTAACTACAATGAGCAGTTCTTC.

In its sample, this clone was seen once. The chain combines TRBV5-1 with TRBJ2-5; TRBD2 agrees at 11 bases. From germline, CDR1 is SGHRS and CDR2 YFSETQ. The CDR3 spans 15 residues. With V trimmed by 0 bases and J by 4 bases, 2 bases remained unmatched. The CDR3 reads CASSLGLAGRETQYF. The CDR3 nucleotides are TGCGCCAGCAGCTTGGGACTAGCGGGAAGAGAGACCCAGTACTTC.

On this clone itself: The same CDR3 is also encoded by other DNA sequences in this sample. V gene TRBV19 combines with J gene TRBJ1-1; a possible D gene is TRBD1 (5 bases). Germline lookup yields CDR1 LNHDA and CDR2 SQIVND (reference sequence). The CDR3 loop spans 12 amino acids. With 6 bases removed from V and 4 bases from J, the gap between germline ends came to 9 bases. The CDR3 is CASRQGATEAFF. The DNA of the CDR3 is TGTGCCAGTAGGCAAGGGGCCACTGAAGCTTTCTTT.

The chain couples TRBV2 to TRBJ2-7; possibly TRBD1 for D (6 bases). The ends were cut back, 10 bases at V and 4 bases at J, with 14 bases in the middle. Per the germline V gene, CDR1 is SNHLY and CDR2 is FYNNEI. The CDR3 is 12 amino acids. The CDR3 reads CATRGGRYEQYF. CDR3 DNA sequence: TGTGCCACCCGAGGGGGAAGGTACGAGCAGTACTTC. The full variable domain, completed using reference TRBV2 and TRBJ2-7, is EPEVTQTPSHQVTQMGQEVILRCVPISNHLYFYWYRQILGQKVEFLVSFYNNEISEKSEIFDDQFSVERPDGSNFTLKIRSTKLEDSAMYFCATRGGRYEQYFGPGTRLTVT.

This clone came up a few times. The J gene is TRBJ1-5, the V gene TRBV13; D is uncertain. Germline V gene data show CDR1 as PRHDT and CDR2 as FYEKMQ (reference sequence). The ends were cut back, 6 bases at V and 4 bases at J, with 10 bases in the middle. The CDR3 consists of 13 residues. CDR3 residues: CASSRDGNQPQHF. The CDR3 bases are TGTGCCAGCAGTCGAGACGGGAATCAGCCCCAGCATTTT.

The V call is TRBV5-4, the J call TRBJ2-1; the match to TRBD2 covers 12 bases. Germline V gene data show CDR1 as SGHNT and CDR2 as YYREEE (reference sequence). CDR3 length: 15 amino acids. Trimming took 0 bases from V and 7 from J; bases not matched to a gene: 2. The CDR3 region has the DNA TGTGCCAGCAGCTTGGGTCTAGCGGGGGGGAATGAGCAGTTCTTC. Translating it yields CASSLGLAGGNEQFF.

CDR3: CASSERGLTEAFF. DNA of the CDR3: TGTGCCAGCAGTGAAAGGGGGCTCACTGAAGCTTTCTTT. The rearrangement uses TRBV25-1 and TRBJ1-1; TRBD1 aligns across 7 bases. The CDR3 runs to 13 residues. J lost 4 bases, V lost 2 bases, and 1 base had no gene match. CDR1 and CDR2 (germline): MGHDK, SYGVNS.

V and J are TRBV9 and TRBJ2-3, with D tentatively TRBD2 (6 bases). V was clipped by 0 bases and J by 2 bases, with 13 bases between them. The germline gives CDR1 SGDLS, CDR2 YYNGEE. This CDR3 has 16 amino acids. CDR3 amino acids: CASSVVGGALTDTQYF. CDR3 nucleotide sequence: TGTGCCAGCAGCGTAGTCGGGGGAGCTCTCACAGATACGCAGTATTTT. Supplemented by reference TRBV9 and TRBJ2-3, the full variable domain reads DSGVTQTPKHLITATGQRVTLRCSPRSGDLSVYWYQQSLDQGLQFLIQYYNGEERAKGNILERFSAQQFPDLHSELNLSSLELGDSALYFCASSVVGGALTDTQYFGPGTRLTVL.

The rearrangement links TRBV18 to TRBJ2-3; 7 nucleotides line up with TRBD2. The CDR3 runs to 15 residues. The germline CDR1 and CDR2 sequences are KGHSH and LQKENI. J gave up 2 bases and V 6 bases, and 8 bases lay outside the gene matches. The CDR3 coding sequence is TGTGCCAGCTCGCGGACGGGAGGAGACACAGATACGCAGTATTTT. Its protein is CASSRTGGDTDTQYF. Full variable domain (remainder filled in from reference TRBV18 and TRBJ2-3): NAGVMQNPRHLVRRRGQEARLRCSPMKGHSHVYWYRQLPEEGLKFMVYLQKENIIDESGMPKERFSAEFPKEGPSILRIQQVVRGDSAAYFCASSRTGGDTDTQYFGPGTRLTVL.